These 22 T cell receptor beta chains share one sample of origin, sequenced in a study of T cell clonality in common variable immunodeficiency. Some clones are missing from TCRdb's copy, which holds only in-frame ones; the method was immunoSEQ multiplex PCR. The sample shows about 64,000 clones, none of them appearing just once. Sequences were obtained from peripheral blood mononuclear cells. These receptors all come from a person between 18 and 75 years old in good health.

There are many counts of this clone. The DNA ends 3 residues before the CDR3 does, and the rest of the CDR3 is filled in from the germline J gene. The chain joins TRBV7-9 to TRBJ1-1; D unresolved. The CDR3 runs to 15 residues. CDR1 is SEHNR and CDR2 is FQNEAQ in the germline V gene (reference sequence). Between the trimmed V and J ends, which lost 1 base and 1 base, there was a span of 10 bases. CDR3 loop: CASSLEGRPNTEAFF. CDR3 DNA, as far as it was read: TGTGCCAGCAGCTTAGAAGGGCGCCCGAACACTGAA.

This clone was recorded many times. The read finishes 3 residues shy of the CDR3 end, and the germline J gene is used to complete it. The chain joins TRBV2 to TRBJ2-1; the D is unclear. V lost 8 bases, J lost 4 bases, and 18 bases lay in between. The CDR3 extends over 15 amino acids. Germline CDR1 and CDR2: SNHLY and FYNNEI. The CDR3: CASASQLTNYNEQFF. The sequenced CDR3 bases are TGTGCCAGCGCCTCCCAATTGACAAATTACAATGAG.

Many counts were recorded for this clone. The missing CDR3 end, 3 residues past where the read stops, is filled in from the germline J gene. The gene calls are TRBV6-1 and TRBJ1-5; a weak D match, TRBD1 (5 bases). V lost 2 bases, J lost 4 bases, and 18 bases lay in between. The CDR3 is 17 residues long. CDR1 and CDR2 (germline): MNHNS, SASEGT. The CDR3 here is CASSEKWIQGSNQPQHF. CDR3 DNA, as far as it was read: TGTGCCAGCAGTGAAAAGTGGATTCAGGGAAGTAATCAGCCC.

This clone was seen at least ten times. With the read ending 3 residues before the CDR3 end, the germline J gene is used to fill in that end. V gene TRBV30 combines with J gene TRBJ2-1; 8 bases match TRBD1. J was trimmed by 1 base and V by 4 bases; bases with no gene match: 3. There are 14 residues in the CDR3. Germline assignment: CDR1 GTSNPN and CDR2 SVGIG (reference sequence). CDR3 sequence: CAWNTGGSYNEQFF. The CDR3 bases that were read are TGTGCCTGGAACACAGGGGGATCCTACAATGAG. The entire variable domain, with the rest obtained from reference TRBV30 and TRBJ2-1, is as follows: SQTIHQWPATLVQPVGSPLSLECTVEGTSNPNLYWYRQAAGRGLQLLFYSVGIGQISSEVPQNLSASRPQDRQFILSSKKLLLSDSGFYLCAWNTGGSYNEQFFGPGTRLTVL.

This clone appeared many times. The read falls 3 residues short of the CDR3 end, and the missing part is taken from the germline J gene. V gene TRBV23-1 combines with J gene TRBJ1-3; D is unresolved. TRBV23-1 qualifies as an ORF whose function is uncertain. V was cut by 6 bases and J by 2 bases, with 11 bases left in between. The CDR3 totals 14 residues. The CDR3 spells CASSQRVTGNTIYF. CDR3 bases read: TGCGCCAGCAGCCAGCGAGTTACTGGAAACACC.

This clone was counted many times. The CDR3 is cut off 3 residues early in the read; its end comes from the germline J gene. The J gene is TRBJ1-1, the V gene TRBV20-1; 7 nucleotides align to TRBD1. The CDR3 has 13 residues. Germline V lookup: CDR1 DFQATT, CDR2 SNEGSKA (reference sequence). CDR3 DNA, as far as it was read: TGCAGTGCTAGCCGTACAGGAGGGGGCGAA. Translating it yields CSASRTGGGE. Given in full, the CDR3 is CSASRTGGGEAFF.

At least ten counts were recorded for this clone. The read terminates 3 residues ahead of where the CDR3 ends, so the germline J gene completes it. The chain has TRBV18 and TRBJ1-5; D perhaps matches TRBD1 (5 bases). Trimming took off 0 bases at V and 3 bases at J, with 12 bases between the two ends. The germline gives CDR1 KGHSH, CDR2 LQKENI. The CDR3 sequence is 16 residues long. The covered CDR3 bases are TGTGCCAGCTCACCACCATCCGGACAAGTCAATCAGCCC. Translated, it gives CASSPPSGQVNQP. From start to end, the CDR3 is CASSPPSGQVNQPQHF.

This clone was found a few times. The observed sequence ends 3 residues before the CDR3 terminus, with the missing tail filled in from the germline J gene. The gene calls are TRBV7-9 and TRBJ2-5; no clear D. The germline V gene has CDR1 SEHNR and CDR2 FQNEAQ (reference sequence). V was clipped by 8 bases and J by 4 bases, with 11 bases between them. The CDR3 extends over 12 amino acids. CDR3 loop: CASGPEAETQYF. Incomplete CDR3 DNA: TGTGCCAGCGGGCCCGAAGCAGAGACC.

This clone came up many times. The read gets to within 3 residues of the CDR3 end, and the germline J gene fills in the rest. J is TRBJ1-1 and V is TRBV20-1; D unclear. The CDR3 totals 11 residues. CDR1 is DFQATT, CDR2 SNEGSKA, per germline (reference sequence). Trimming took off 0 bases at V and 5 bases at J, with 4 bases between the two ends. The CDR3 is CSARERTEAFF. CDR3 DNA (partial): TGCAGTGCTAGAGAGAGGACTGAA.

This clone was detected many times. The read terminates 3 residues ahead of where the CDR3 ends, so the germline J gene completes it. The V and J genes are TRBV20-1 and TRBJ1-5; TRBD1 matches at 10 bases. V was pared by 0 bases and J by 7 bases, with 9 bases of the junction left unmatched. This CDR3 is built from 16 residues. The germline V gene encodes CDR1 DFQATT and CDR2 SNEGSKA (reference sequence). The sequenced part of the CDR3 DNA is TGCAGTGCTAGAGATCGGGACAGGGGAACAGCGCAGCCC. It yields the protein CSARDRDRGTAQP. Given in full, the CDR3 is CSARDRDRGTAQPQHF.

This clone was found many times. The read ends 3 residues shy of where the CDR3 ends; the end is completed using the germline J gene. The rearrangement links TRBV7-6 to TRBJ2-2; 11 bases map to TRBD2. Losses at the gene ends were 6 bases for V and 5 bases for J; bases not matched to a gene: 8. Germline V CDR1 and CDR2: SGHVS, FNYEAQ. CDR3 length: 16 amino acids. The covered CDR3 bases are TGTGCCAGCAGTTCTCTAGCGGGAGGCGCTACCGGGGAG. Translated: CASSSLAGGATGE. The whole CDR3 is CASSSLAGGATGELFF.

This clone was counted ten times or more. The read gets to within 3 residues of the CDR3 end, and the germline J gene fills in the rest. The chain couples TRBV20-1 to TRBJ2-2, with 10 bases lining up with TRBD1. The trim removed 0 bases at V and 3 bases at J, leaving 4 bases unmatched. Germline lookup yields CDR1 DFQATT and CDR2 SNEGSKA (reference sequence). The CDR3 extends over 16 amino acids. The CDR3 loop is CSARDAGTGDTGELFF. The part of the CDR3 DNA that was read is TGCAGTGCTAGAGATGCCGGGACAGGGGACACCGGGGAG.

This clone has a count of ten or more. The CDR3 end falls 3 residues outside the read, so it is completed with the germline J gene. The V call is TRBV7-9, the J call TRBJ1-2, with TRBD1 matching over 8 bases. Germline CDR1 and CDR2: SEHNR and FQNEAQ (reference sequence). V lost 5 bases, J lost 4 bases, and 6 bases stayed unmatched. CDR3 length equals 14 residues. The DNA read from the CDR3 is TGTGCCAGCAGCCCACCCGGGACAGGCTATGGC. Translating gives CASSPPGTGYG. The complete CDR3 reads CASSPPGTGYGYTF.

This clone was seen many times. Coverage ceases 3 residues before the CDR3 finishes, and the germline J gene fills in the end. This chain connects TRBV11-2 to TRBJ2-7; the match to TRBD2 covers 8 bases. Trimming cost V 5 bases and J 2 bases; bases outside gene matches: 8. Looked up from germline, CDR1 is SGHAT and CDR2 is FQNNGV. The CDR3 spans 15 residues. This CDR3 is CASSPIAGPPYEQYF. The CDR3 bases that were read are TGTGCCAGCAGCCCAATAGCGGGGCCACCCTACGAG.

This clone was seen at least ten times. The CDR3 end lies 3 residues beyond the end of the read and is filled in from the germline J gene. The rearrangement uses TRBV7-9 and TRBJ1-1; 7 bases are shared with TRBD1. Germline values: CDR1 SEHNR, CDR2 FQNEAQ (reference sequence). The CDR3 runs 15 residues. V lost 1 base, J lost 1 base, and 3 bases stayed unmatched. CDR3 DNA, as far as it was read: TGTGCCAGCAGCTTAGTGCAGGGGGGGAACACTGAA. This encodes CASSLVQGGNTE. The full CDR3 protein is CASSLVQGGNTEAFF.

The table lists this clone with many counts. The read terminates 3 residues ahead of where the CDR3 ends, so the germline J gene completes it. V and J are TRBV10-3 and TRBJ1-3; D is ambiguous. In germline, CDR1 is ENHRY, CDR2 SYGVKD. The CDR3 has 10 amino acids. The CDR3 loop reads CAISEIEIYF. CDR3 bases read: TGTGCCATCAGTGAAATAGAG.

This clone was counted many times. The CDR3 end is not reached by the read, which stops 3 residues before it; the germline J gene fills it in. The chain is built from TRBV20-1 and TRBJ1-5; D is undetermined. Looked up from germline, CDR1 is DFQATT and CDR2 is SNEGSKA (reference sequence). V gave up 4 bases and J gave up 2 bases, with 18 bases separating them. This CDR3 contains 16 residues. CDR3 DNA (partial): TGCAGTGCTATTAAGTTTCAGGATTGGGGCAATCAGCCC. It encodes CSAIKFQDWGNQP. The whole CDR3 sequence reads CSAIKFQDWGNQPQHF.

There are many counts of this clone. Read sequence stops 3 residues before the CDR3 end, and the germline J gene provides the missing end. This rearrangement joins TRBV29-1 to TRBJ2-7; D not resolved. Germline CDR1 reads SQVTM; CDR2 reads ANQGSEA. The CDR3 length is 14 residues. With 2 bases removed from V and 3 bases from J, the gap between germline ends came to 14 bases. The CDR3 DNA, read in part, is TGCAGCGTTGAATTAGCTGAAACCAACTACGAG. It translates to CSVELAETNYE. The CDR3, in full, reads CSVELAETNYEQYF.

This clone was seen at least ten times. The read finishes 3 residues shy of the CDR3 end, and the germline J gene is used to complete it. This chain joins TRBV11-3 and TRBJ2-1; 7 positions match TRBD2. This CDR3 has 14 residues. From germline, CDR1 is SGHNT and CDR2 YENEEA. The V and J ends lost 1 base and 3 bases, in that order; junction bases with no gene match: 0. CDR3 sequence: CASSLAGGYNEQFF. The DNA read from the CDR3 is TGTGCCAGCAGCTTAGCGGGGGGCTACAATGAG.

This clone was picked up many times. The read ends 3 residues before the CDR3 terminus; that terminus is restored from the germline J gene. The chain carries TRBV4-1 and TRBJ2-4; D might be TRBD2 (7 bases). V was clipped by 4 bases and J by 9 bases, with 13 bases between them. In germline, CDR1 is MGHRA, CDR2 YSYEKL. The CDR3 is 13 residues long. CDR3 sequence: CASSLLGGGIQYF. The CDR3 bases that were read are TGCGCCAGCAGCCTTCTAGGGGGGGGCATT.

There are many counts of this clone. The read ends 3 residues shy of where the CDR3 ends; the end is completed using the germline J gene. Other DNA sequences in the sample encode the same CDR3. J is TRBJ1-1 and V is TRBV5-1; no definite D call. CDR1 SGHRS and CDR2 YFSETQ come from the germline V gene. Trimming took 0 bases from V and 0 from J, leaving 6 bases between them. The CDR3 loop spans 14 amino acids. The part of the CDR3 DNA that was read is TGCGCCAGCAGCTTGGACAGAGTGAACACTGAA. Amino acid sequence: CASSLDRVNTE. The whole CDR3 protein reads CASSLDRVNTEAFF.

The table lists this clone with many counts. The missing CDR3 end, 3 residues past where the read stops, is filled in from the germline J gene. The genes are TRBV20-1 and TRBJ1-6; D is unresolved. The CDR3 is made up of 16 amino acids. Germline loops: CDR1 DFQATT, CDR2 SNEGSKA (reference sequence). V lost 6 bases to trimming and J lost 2 bases, with 17 bases between them. Partial CDR3 DNA: TGCAGTGCGCCCGGACTGCCTGGAACCTATAATTCACCC. Translation: CSAPGLPGTYNSP. The CDR3 as a whole reads CSAPGLPGTYNSPLHF.